This T cell receptor beta chain appears in the sequencing data of a study of T cell repertoires in cytomegalovirus infection. Study as a whole: Public TCR beta signatures indicated both CMV infection and matching HLA type. Findings and limits, study-wide: HLA-C-restricted, CMV-specific TCR beta clonotypes were dominant ex vivo.

This clonotype was observed many times. The antigen is unknown. V shed 6 bases and J shed 6 bases, with 15 bases lying between them. This CDR3 region has 13 residues. Per germline, CDR1 SGHVS and CDR2 FNYEAQ. TCRdb called the reads again in MiXCR, with one record for every CDR3 protein. The table shows roughly 230,000 distinct CDR3 sequences, with about 17% occurring only once. This TCR was recovered from a human donor in good health (CMV status not recorded). Some clones in this sample may be carry-over from other donors' samples. J is TRBJ2-7 and V is TRBV7-6, with D perhaps matching TRBD2 (6 bases). Source material: CD8+ T cells from PBMCs. Here the CDR3 reads CASRTRGRTEQYF. As DNA, the CDR3 is TGTGCCAGCAGAACCAGAGGGAGGACCGAGCAGTACTTC.